The entry that follows covers one T cell receptor (beta chain) sequence. The antigen is undetermined. This tumor tissue came from a pretreatment baseline collection. The sample comes from a study of circulating tumor DNA in untreated peripheral T-cell lymphoma. Findings and limits, study-wide: Tumor-specific clonotypes: identified in more than 75% of patients, over 85% of baseline tissues.

Generated by immunoSEQ multiplex PCR, the TCRdb table keeps only in-frame clones and is missing some. Of about 2,700 clones listed, 50% to 75% are singletons. Germline-derived CDR1 and CDR2 are SQVTM and ANQGSEA. V was cut by 8 bases and J by 6 bases, with 20 bases left in between. This CDR3 contains 13 residues. The sequencing sample was made of tumor tissue. The TCR was taken from a human donor with peripheral T-cell lymphoma. The rearrangement joins TRBV29-1 to TRBJ2-7; tentative D call: TRBD1 (6 bases). CDR3 in DNA: TGCAGCACACAGGGTACCCTCTTTGGCGAGCAGTACTTC. Translated, it gives CSTQGTLFGEQYF.